The sequence of this TCR beta chain was determined in a study of identical twins. Study findings and constraints: Partial confounding of zero-insertion analyses by invariant MAIT and iNKT cells was possible. Insertions ran lower in abundant cord blood beta clonotypes, though not in memory repertoires. Compared with models, monozygotic twins showed more out-of-frame TCR alpha sharing.

Trimming shortened V by 5 bases and J by 3 bases, and 23 bases separated the two germline ends. The CDR3 sequence is 17 residues long. Germline V gene lookup returns CDR1 MNHEY and CDR2 SMNVEV (reference sequence). Of note for this clonotype: Its antigen remains unknown.

TCRdb recomputed calls from the 5' RACE reads with MiXCR, one row per CDR3 protein. The sample consists of under 1 million distinct CDR3 sequences, approximately 13% of them appearing once. Healthy Caucasians supplied all donations. These data were likewise used in another study, on yellow fever vaccine responses in identical twins.

This sequence was found in a woman between 18 and 30 years old in good health. What was sequenced was PBMCs. V is TRBV27 and J is TRBJ2-7, with D possibly TRBD1 on 6 matching bases. In DNA, the CDR3 is TGTGCCAGCAGTATCGTGAACAGGGCCGCCCAGGTCTACGAGCAGTACTTC. It specifies CASSIVNRAAQVYEQYF.